This record concerns one T cell receptor beta chain sequence. This record belongs to a study of CD8+ T cells in alopecia areata. The V end lost 5 bases, the J end lost 9 bases, and 17 bases lay between the germline ends. Germline lookup yields CDR1 SGHVS and CDR2 FQNEAQ. The CDR3 has 14 residues. Sequencing used cDNA as its template, made by extracting RNA and reverse transcribing it. The data were produced by immunoSEQ multiplex PCR, yet TCRdb's version contains in-frame clones alone and is incomplete. The sample gives roughly 150,000 clones, around 54% of which show up once; around 4.8% is in the top ten.

The specimen sequenced was CD4+ T cells sorted from blood. The chain is built from TRBV7-8 and TRBJ2-1; unclear D gene. This TCR was recovered from a human donor in good health. CDR3 sequence reads: CASSPGSNYGEQFF. In DNA form, the CDR3 reads TGTGCCAGCAGCCCCGGGTCCAACTATGGTGAGCAGTTCTTC.